The present entry profiles one T cell receptor (beta chain) with its context. The data are from a study of T cells in tuberculosis. CDR1 is PRHDT, CDR2 FYEKMQ, per germline (reference sequence). The junction had 8 bases not matched to a gene; V was cut back by 3 bases and J by 5 bases. The CDR3 runs to 15 residues. The method was immunoSEQ multiplex PCR; TCRdb's version includes in-frame clones alone and lacks a portion of them. This sample has about 30,000 clones, with under 95% found just once. Time point: new active TB diagnosis, blood taken before or within 7 days of starting treatment. The sequence was collected from an adult with tuberculosis. Sequenced here: PBMCs, sampled at tuberculosis diagnosis. The chain links TRBV13 to TRBJ2-7; TRBD2 aligns across 9 bases. CDR3 in amino acids: CASSFRSSSGNEQYF. DNA for the CDR3: TGTGCCAGCAGCTTCAGGTCCTCTAGCGGGAACGAGCAGTACTTC. The complete variable domain, with remaining parts taken from reference TRBV13 and TRBJ2-7, reads AAGVIQSPRHLIKEKRETATLKCYPIPRHDTVYWYQQGPGQDPQFLISFYEKMQSDKGSIPDRFSAQQFSDYHSELNMSSLELGDSALYFCASSFRSSSGNEQYFGPGTRLTVT.